This T cell receptor (beta chain) derives from a study of T cell repertoires in cytomegalovirus infection. For the study at large: CMV epitopes used comprised recently identified HLA-C-restricted ones and well-studied HLA-B-restricted ones.

With regard to this clonotype: The antigen is not known.

Study results and limitations: Identification of carriers of CMV plus the relevant HLA was performed using cumulative public TCR beta family frequency. What dominated the ex vivo response were HLA-C-restricted CMV-specific TCR beta clonotypes.

TCRdb re-analysed the reads in MiXCR, keeping a single row per CDR3 protein. The sample includes some 500,000 distinct CDR3 sequences, more than 30% seen only once; the top ten take roughly a sixth. CDR3 length: 14 residues. The V end was cut by 3 bases, the J end by 4 bases, with 10 bases between. Germline-derived CDR1 and CDR2 are LNHDA and SQIVND (reference sequence). The sequence was collected from a human donor in good health (CMV status not recorded). Some clones in this sample may be carry-over from other donors' samples. This specimen consisted of cultured PBMCs, obtained from culture after CMV antigen stimulation. The chain combines TRBV19 with TRBJ1-5; the D is unclear. CDR3 loop: CASSIVTRNQPQHF. CDR3 DNA sequence: TGTGCCAGTAGTATTGTAACACGAAATCAGCCCCAGCATTTT.